Shown below are 20 T cell receptor beta chains from a single sample sequenced in a study of blood T cells in healthy people across ages. PCR was performed a second time for about 7 to 12 cycles using a sample-barcoded 5' primer and a J-beta primer mix. TCRdb recomputed calls from the 5' RACE reads with MiXCR, one row per CDR3 protein. Counted here are about 540,000 distinct CDR3 sequences, about 25% occurring once; the ten biggest clones make up 8.5% to 9.5%. In addition, the sample was reused for a study of T cells of mothers and their children.

The sample comprised blood. The source of these receptors is a boy between 10 and 17 years old in good health.

The chain employs TRBV20-1 and TRBJ1-5; the match to TRBD1 covers 7 bases. Germline CDR1 is DFQATT and CDR2 is SNEGSKA (reference sequence). Trimming took 4 bases from V and 0 from J; bases not matched to a gene: 6. This CDR3 is 15 amino acids long. The CDR3 DNA sequence: TGCAGTGCTACCAGAGGGGGCATTAGCAATCAGCCCCAGCATTTT. Translating gives CSATRGGISNQPQHF.

This clonotype was seen more than once but under ten times. This chain links TRBV7-9 with TRBJ2-1; 8 positions match TRBD2. This CDR3 has 18 amino acids. V shed 0 bases, J shed 0 bases, and the junction held 7 bases outside the gene matches. CDR1 and CDR2 (germline): SEHNR, FQNEAQ (reference sequence). The CDR3 sequence: CASSLAAGDLSSYNEQFF. DNA for the CDR3: TGTGCCAGCAGCTTAGCAGCGGGGGACCTGAGCTCCTACAATGAGCAGTTCTTC.

The chain carries TRBV7-8 and TRBJ2-5; weak D call: TRBD1 (6 bases). The J call may not be correct, given that the DNA end is closer to TRBJ2-7. Germline loops: CDR1 SGHVS, CDR2 FQNEAQ. There are 15 residues in the CDR3. CDR3 DNA: TGTGCCAGCAGCTTAACCGGGACAACCTCCTACGAGCAGTACTTC. This translates into CASSLTGTTSYEQYF.

With regard to this clonotype: Compared with germline, one end of the junction differs, possibly owing to a read error. This chain connects TRBV4-1 to TRBJ2-1, with D possibly being TRBD2 (5 bases). Germline-derived CDR1 and CDR2 are MGHRA and YSYEKL. This CDR3 has 13 amino acids. CDR3 nucleotide sequence: TGCGCCAGCAGCCAGTCTCCTAGCTTTCGAAGGCTCTTC. Protein sequence: CASSQSPSFRRLF.

This clonotype was counted a few times. The J gene is TRBJ2-1, the V gene TRBV7-9, with D tentatively TRBD2 (6 bases). V was trimmed by 8 bases and J by 5 bases, leaving 16 bases between them. The CDR3 runs 14 residues. Germline V gives CDR1 SEHNR, CDR2 FQNEAQ (reference sequence). CDR3 residues: CASPRTNQDNEQFF. CDR3 in DNA: TGTGCCAGCCCACGGACTAACCAAGACAATGAGCAGTTCTTC.

This clonotype was seen repeatedly, ten times or more. The CDR3 reads CASSFSGINEKLFF. CDR3 DNA sequence: TGTGCCAGCAGCTTCTCAGGGATTAATGAAAAACTGTTTTTT. This chain joins TRBV5-6 and TRBJ1-4, with a weak D call TRBD1 (5 bases). CDR3 length: 14 amino acids. The V end lost 2 bases, the J end lost 4 bases, and 9 bases lay between the germline ends. Germline V gene sequence: CDR1 SGHDT, CDR2 YYEEEE.

The gene calls are TRBV20-1 and TRBJ1-2; no reliable D call. CDR1 and CDR2 from the germline V gene are DFQATT and SNEGSKA (reference sequence). Trimming took 0 bases from V and 7 from J, leaving 18 bases between them. The CDR3 is made up of 15 amino acids. The CDR3 DNA is TGCAGTGCTAGAGATTGGGAAGGGAGCGTGGGTGGCTACACCTTC. Amino acids: CSARDWEGSVGGYTF.

The chain carries TRBV3-1 and TRBJ2-4; D gene uncertain. The CDR3 totals 12 residues. In germline, CDR1 is LGHDT, CDR2 YNNKEL (reference sequence). The ends were cut back, 3 bases at V and 7 bases at J, with 7 bases in the middle. As DNA, the CDR3 is TGTGCCAGCAGCCAGGGCTGGAACATTCAGTACTTC. It translates to CASSQGWNIQYF.

The rearrangement links TRBV7-9 to TRBJ2-3; D might be TRBD2 (6 bases). This CDR3 contains 15 residues. Per the germline V gene, CDR1 is SEHNR and CDR2 is FQNEAQ (reference sequence). Trimming cost V 3 bases and J 2 bases, with 12 bases left between them. The chain's CDR3 is CASSFRGTVTDTQYF. The CDR3 bases are TGTGCCAGCAGCTTTAGAGGGACTGTCACAGATACGCAGTATTTT.

V is TRBV28 and J is TRBJ2-2; unclear D gene. The V gene lost 2 bases and the J gene lost 3 bases, with 10 bases spanning the gap. The length of the CDR3 is 15 residues. Germline V gene data show CDR1 as MDHEN and CDR2 as SYDVKM. This CDR3 reads CASSLRSTDTGELFF. DNA for the CDR3: TGTGCCAGCAGTTTAAGGAGTACGGACACCGGGGAGCTGTTTTTT. Filled out from reference TRBV28 and TRBJ2-2, the complete variable domain reads DVKVTQSSRYLVKRTGEKVFLECVQDMDHENMFWYRQDPGLGLRLIYFSYDVKMKEKGDIPEGYSVSREKKERFSLILESASTNQTSMYLCASSLRSTDTGELFFGEGSRLTVL.

This chain links TRBV2 with TRBJ2-3; the D gene is possibly TRBD1 (7 bases). Germline CDR1 and CDR2: SNHLY and FYNNEI. The CDR3 sequence is 14 residues long. Trimming took off 6 bases at V and 6 bases at J, with 16 bases between the two ends. The CDR3 spells CASRRGQPVDTQYF. Here the CDR3 DNA reads TGTGCCAGCAGGCGGGGACAGCCCGTGGATACGCAGTATTTT.

The chain employs TRBV13 and TRBJ2-5, with 12 bases aligning to TRBD2. Near its end, the DNA agrees better with TRBJ2-7, so the J call may be wrong. The CDR3 is 16 residues long. Per germline, CDR1 PRHDT and CDR2 FYEKMQ (reference sequence). The chain's CDR3 is CASSPRLAGEFYEQYF. CDR3 DNA sequence: TGTGCCAGCAGCCCTCGACTAGCGGGAGAGTTCTACGAGCAGTACTTC.

The chain couples TRBV7-9 to TRBJ1-4; D is unclear. Germline loops: CDR1 SEHNR, CDR2 FQNEAQ (reference sequence). V was pared by 4 bases and J by 7 bases, with 19 bases between. The CDR3 is 16 amino acids. CDR3 residues: CASSSGEAYMGEKLFF. The DNA of the CDR3 is TGTGCCAGCAGCTCCGGCGAAGCCTACATGGGTGAAAAACTGTTTTTT.

The chain is built from TRBV14 and TRBJ2-7; 10 bases are a match to TRBD2. Per germline, CDR1 SGHDN and CDR2 FVKESK. The V segment lost 6 bases and the J segment 1 base; nucleotides outside the gene matches: 6. The CDR3 is 15 amino acids. The CDR3: CASRNSGGASYEQYF. CDR3 sequence (DNA): TGTGCCAGCAGGAACAGCGGGGGGGCGTCCTACGAGCAGTACTTC.

There are a few counts of this clonotype. The chain has TRBV5-1 and TRBJ1-1; 7 bases fit TRBD1. V lost 0 bases to trimming and J lost 0 bases; unmatched junction nucleotides: 5. Per the germline V gene, CDR1 is SGHRS and CDR2 is YFSETQ. This CDR3 contains 16 residues. Here the CDR3 DNA reads TGCGCCAGCAGCTTGGGGGGACAGACCATGAACACTGAAGCTTTCTTT. Residues: CASSLGGQTMNTEAFF.

The CDR3 DNA reads as TGTGCCACCAGCAGTGCCCAGGTGAATCAGCCCCAGCATTTT. Residues: CATSSAQVNQPQHF. The rearrangement links TRBV15 to TRBJ1-5, with unresolved D. Germline CDR1 and CDR2: LNHNV and YYDKDF (reference sequence). The germline V and J ends were trimmed by 3 bases and 4 bases, with 10 bases remaining between them. The CDR3 covers 14 residues.

This clonotype has a handful of counts. No conserved phenylalanine or tryptophan is present at the end of the CDR3, so a read error is the likely explanation. The J gene is TRBJ2-7, the V gene TRBV27; tentative D call: TRBD2 (6 bases). Germline V CDR1 and CDR2: MNHEY, SMNVEV (reference sequence). V lost 3 bases, J lost 0 bases, and 9 bases lay in between. CDR3 size: 14 residues. The CDR3 loop reads CASSFTGDSYEQYS. In DNA form, the CDR3 reads TGTGCCAGCAGTTTTACGGGGGACTCCTACGAGCAGTACTCC.

The chain recombines TRBV7-2 with TRBJ2-5; tentatively, D is TRBD1 (6 bases). V was clipped by 4 bases and J by 5 bases, with 14 bases between them. This CDR3 spans 14 amino acids. Germline V CDR1 and CDR2: SGHTA, FQGNSA. DNA of the CDR3: TGTGCCAGCAGCTACAGGGAAACAAGCGAGACCCAGTACTTC. The encoded protein is CASSYRETSETQYF.

The chain recombines TRBV6-1 with TRBJ2-3; D is possibly TRBD1 (5 bases). Germline V gene lookup returns CDR1 MNHNS and CDR2 SASEGT. The V end lost 3 bases, the J end lost 1 base, and 17 bases lay between the germline ends. The CDR3 is made up of 17 amino acids. CDR3 coding DNA: TGTGCCAGCAGTGACAGGGATAGCAAACCAGGCACAGATACGCAGTATTTT. Translated, it gives CASSDRDSKPGTDTQYF.

This sequence joins TRBV27 and TRBJ2-7; no reliable D call. Trimming took off 4 bases at V and 9 bases at J, with 13 bases between the two ends. In germline, CDR1 is MNHEY, CDR2 SMNVEV (reference sequence). The CDR3 is made up of 12 amino acids. Written as DNA, the CDR3 is TGTGCCAGCAGTTCGGTCCAAAAAGGGCAGTACTTC. It is translated as CASSSVQKGQYF.